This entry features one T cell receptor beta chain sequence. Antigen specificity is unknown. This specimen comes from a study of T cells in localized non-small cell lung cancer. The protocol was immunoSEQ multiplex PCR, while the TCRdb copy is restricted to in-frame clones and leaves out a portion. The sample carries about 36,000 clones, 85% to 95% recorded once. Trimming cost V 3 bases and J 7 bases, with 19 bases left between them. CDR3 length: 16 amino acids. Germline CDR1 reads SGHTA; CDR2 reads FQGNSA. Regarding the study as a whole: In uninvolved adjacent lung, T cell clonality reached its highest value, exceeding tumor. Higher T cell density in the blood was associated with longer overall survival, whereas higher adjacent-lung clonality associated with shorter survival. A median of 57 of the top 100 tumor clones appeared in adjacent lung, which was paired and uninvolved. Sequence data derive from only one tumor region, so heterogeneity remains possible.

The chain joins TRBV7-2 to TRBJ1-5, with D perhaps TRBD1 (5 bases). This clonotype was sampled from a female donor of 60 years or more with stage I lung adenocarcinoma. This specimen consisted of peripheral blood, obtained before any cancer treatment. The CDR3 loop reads CASSFRTGPEGQPQHF. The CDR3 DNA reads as TGTGCCAGCAGCTTCCGCACCGGGCCCGAGGGGCAGCCCCAGCATTTT.